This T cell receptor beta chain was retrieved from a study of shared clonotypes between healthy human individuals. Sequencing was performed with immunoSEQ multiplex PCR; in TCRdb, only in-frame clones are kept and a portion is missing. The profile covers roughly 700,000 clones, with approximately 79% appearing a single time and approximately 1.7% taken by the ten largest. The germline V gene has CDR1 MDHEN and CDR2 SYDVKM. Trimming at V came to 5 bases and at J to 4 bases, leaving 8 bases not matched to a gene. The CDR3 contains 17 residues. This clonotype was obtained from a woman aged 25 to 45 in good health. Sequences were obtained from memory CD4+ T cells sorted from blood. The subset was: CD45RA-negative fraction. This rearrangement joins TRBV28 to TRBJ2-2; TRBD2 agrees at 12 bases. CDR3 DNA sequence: TGTGCCAGCAGTCCAAGACCGGGACTAGCGGGCACCGGGGAGCTGTTTTTT. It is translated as CASSPRPGLAGTGELFF.